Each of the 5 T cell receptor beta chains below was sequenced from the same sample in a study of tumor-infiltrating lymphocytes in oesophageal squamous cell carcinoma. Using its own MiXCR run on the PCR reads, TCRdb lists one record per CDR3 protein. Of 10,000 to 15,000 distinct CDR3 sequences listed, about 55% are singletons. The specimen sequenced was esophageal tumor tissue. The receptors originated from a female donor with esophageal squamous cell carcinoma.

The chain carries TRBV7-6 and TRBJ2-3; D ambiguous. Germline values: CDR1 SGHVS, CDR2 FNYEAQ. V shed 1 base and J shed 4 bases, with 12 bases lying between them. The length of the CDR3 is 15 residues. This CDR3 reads CASSLGWAEADTQYF. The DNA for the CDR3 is TGTGCCAGCAGCTTAGGGTGGGCGGAAGCAGATACGCAGTATTTT.

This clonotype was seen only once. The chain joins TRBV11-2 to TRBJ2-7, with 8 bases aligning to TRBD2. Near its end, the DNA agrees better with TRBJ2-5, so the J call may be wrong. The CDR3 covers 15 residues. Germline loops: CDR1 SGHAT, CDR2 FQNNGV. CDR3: CASSETGGAVKTQYF. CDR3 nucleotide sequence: TGTGCCAGCAGCGAAACCGGGGGGGCTGTTAAGACCCAGTACTTC.

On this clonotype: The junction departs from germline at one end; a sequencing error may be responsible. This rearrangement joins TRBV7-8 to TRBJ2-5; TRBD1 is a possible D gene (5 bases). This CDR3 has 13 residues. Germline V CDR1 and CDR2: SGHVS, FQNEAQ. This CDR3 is CASSLAQGRSHFF. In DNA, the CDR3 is TGTGCCAGCAGCTTAGCGCAGGGCCGTAGCCACTTCTTC.

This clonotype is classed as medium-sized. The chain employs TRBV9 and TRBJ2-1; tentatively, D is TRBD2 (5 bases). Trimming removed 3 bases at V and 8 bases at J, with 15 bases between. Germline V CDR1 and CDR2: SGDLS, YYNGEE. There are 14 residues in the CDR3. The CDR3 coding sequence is TGTGCCAGCAGCGCCCCTACTAGGAACGATGAGCAGTTCTTC. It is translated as CASSAPTRNDEQFF.

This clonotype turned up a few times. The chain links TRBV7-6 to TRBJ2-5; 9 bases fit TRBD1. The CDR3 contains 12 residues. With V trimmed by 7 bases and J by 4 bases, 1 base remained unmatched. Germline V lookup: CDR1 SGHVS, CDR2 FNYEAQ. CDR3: CASKDRGETQYF. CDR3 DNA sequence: TGTGCCAGCAAGGACAGGGGAGAGACCCAGTACTTC.